These 26 T cell receptor beta chains were sequenced from one sample in a study of OX40 agonist ivuxolimab in advanced cancers. The assay was immunoSEQ multiplex PCR, and TCRdb's table has in-frame clones only and misses some. The sample has some 150,000 clones, 90% seen once. This specimen was CD4+ or CD8+ T cells sorted from blood, taken in a trial of the OX40 agonist ivuxolimab. Every receptor here comes from an adult with an advanced solid tumor such as melanoma, head and neck, liver or kidney cancer.

This rearrangement joins TRBV7-3 to TRBJ2-1; D is ambiguous. Germline CDR1 is SGHTA and CDR2 is FQGTGA. Trimming took off 5 bases at V and 10 bases at J, with 9 bases between the two ends. This CDR3 region has 11 residues. The CDR3 region has the DNA TGTGCCAGCAGCGCTGGCTGGGAGCAGTTCTTC. As protein: CASSAGWEQFF.

This chain joins TRBV28 and TRBJ1-3, with TRBD1 matching 8 bases. After removal of 7 bases from V and 4 bases from J, the junction contained 3 bases not matched to a gene. CDR1 and CDR2 from the germline V gene are MDHEN and SYDVKM. The CDR3 contains 13 residues. The chain's CDR3 is CASTTGAGNTIYF. Here the CDR3 DNA reads TGTGCCAGCACGACAGGGGCGGGAAACACCATATATTTT.

This clone has only a few counts. The chain has TRBV28 and TRBJ2-3; the D gene is possibly TRBD2 (6 bases). Trimming left V 11 bases short and J 2 bases short, with 17 bases between. The CDR3 is 14 amino acids. Per germline, CDR1 MDHEN and CDR2 SYDVKM. CDR3 bases: TGTGCCCTCTCTCGCGGGGCCCCCACAGATACGCAGTATTTT. Its translation: CALSRGAPTDTQYF. The full variable domain, rest sourced from reference TRBV28 and TRBJ2-3, is DVKVTQSSRYLVKRTGEKVFLECVQDMDHENMFWYRQDPGLGLRLIYFSYDVKMKEKGDIPEGYSVSREKKERFSLILESASTNQTSMYLCALSRGAPTDTQYFGPGTRLTVL.

With regard to this clone: Other nucleotide sequences from this sample produce the same CDR3. This rearrangement joins TRBV5-1 to TRBJ2-1; unclear D gene. CDR1 is SGHRS, CDR2 YFSETQ, per germline. Between the trimmed V and J ends, which lost 0 bases and 0 bases, there was a span of 7 bases. CDR3 length: 15 amino acids. The CDR3 bases are TGCGCCAGCAGCTTGGCCAGTAGCTCCTACAATGAGCAGTTCTTC. Translation: CASSLASSSYNEQFF.

The CDR3 nucleotides are TGTGCCAGCAGTGAATGGGGAGTCGGACGAGAGACCCAGTACTTC. Translated: CASSEWGVGRETQYF. The V call is TRBV2, the J call TRBJ2-5; D may be TRBD2 (5 bases). Germline CDR1 SNHLY, CDR2 FYNNEI. Trimming removed 2 bases at V and 4 bases at J, with 14 bases between. The CDR3 covers 15 residues.

The V gene is TRBV11-2, the J gene TRBJ2-3, with D tentatively TRBD1 (6 bases). CDR3 size: 17 residues. V lost 1 base and J lost 0, with 14 bases in between. CDR1 SGHAT and CDR2 FQNNGV come from the germline V gene. The CDR3 sequence is CASSLVWAGQSTDTQYF. In DNA form, the CDR3 reads TGTGCCAGCAGCTTAGTCTGGGCCGGACAGAGCACAGATACGCAGTATTTT.

This clone was picked up a small number of times. The chain recombines TRBV4-1 with TRBJ2-1, with D perhaps TRBD2 (6 bases). The germline V gene encodes CDR1 MGHRA and CDR2 YSYEKL. Trimming took 0 bases from V and 3 from J, leaving 21 bases between them. CDR3 length: 19 residues. This CDR3 reads CASSQDRDLGGAYYNEQFF. CDR3 nucleotide sequence: TGCGCCAGCAGCCAAGATCGGGACTTGGGGGGAGCGTACTACAATGAGCAGTTCTTC.

The V and J genes are TRBV15 and TRBJ2-5, with D unclear. Germline CDR1 and CDR2: LNHNV and YYDKDF (reference sequence). The V end lost 1 base, the J end lost 3 bases, and 9 bases lay between the germline ends. This CDR3 is 14 amino acids long. CDR3 residues: CATSRGNREETQYF. CDR3 bases: TGTGCCACCAGCAGAGGGAACAGAGAAGAGACCCAGTACTTC.

The chain has TRBV30 and TRBJ1-5, with a possible D match to TRBD1 (5 bases). The germline V gene has CDR1 GTSNPN and CDR2 SVGIG (reference sequence). The CDR3 loop spans 13 amino acids. Between the trimmed V and J ends, which lost 4 bases and 2 bases, there was a span of 9 bases. CDR3 amino acids: CAWNRGGNQPQHF. As DNA, the CDR3 is TGTGCCTGGAATAGGGGAGGCAATCAGCCCCAGCATTTT.

The V gene is TRBV28, the J gene TRBJ2-1, with 14 bases fitting TRBD2. Looked up from germline, CDR1 is MDHEN and CDR2 is SYDVKM. Trimming at V came to 5 bases and at J to 8 bases, leaving 5 bases not matched to a gene. The CDR3 runs to 15 residues. The CDR3 loop reads CASSGTSGSLDEQFF. In DNA form, the CDR3 reads TGTGCCAGCAGTGGGACTAGCGGGAGTTTGGATGAGCAGTTCTTC.

The rearrangement links TRBV2 to TRBJ1-6; D unresolved. V gave up 0 bases and J gave up 10 bases, with 16 bases separating them. The germline CDR1 and CDR2 sequences are SNHLY and FYNNEI. CDR3 length: 16 amino acids. The CDR3 sequence is CASSEARTGYGSPLHF. The CDR3 nucleotides read TGTGCCAGCAGTGAAGCGCGGACGGGGTATGGCTCACCCCTCCACTTT.

The CDR3 here is CASSARQNTEAFF. CDR3 DNA: TGTGCCAGTAGTGCGCGACAGAACACTGAAGCTTTCTTT. The gene calls are TRBV19 and TRBJ1-1; no reliable D call. Germline V CDR1 and CDR2: LNHDA, SQIVND (reference sequence). Trimming cost V 5 bases and J 1 base, with 8 bases left between them. The CDR3 totals 13 residues.

Here the CDR3 reads CASSETRLNEQFF. CDR3 in DNA: TGTGCCAGCAGTGAGACTAGACTCAATGAGCAGTTCTTC. V usage is TRBV28 and J usage is TRBJ2-1, with a possible D match to TRBD2 (6 bases). This CDR3 region has 13 residues. CDR1 and CDR2 from the germline V gene are MDHEN and SYDVKM. Trimming took 5 bases from V and 6 from J, leaving 11 bases between them.

V usage is TRBV19 and J usage is TRBJ1-1; no clear D. The V gene's germline CDR1 is LNHDA and CDR2 SQIVND (reference sequence). Trimming shortened V by 8 bases and J by 7 bases, and 20 bases separated the two germline ends. CDR3 length: 14 amino acids. In DNA form, the CDR3 reads TGTGCCAGTGAGGCCCGAAACCGAGGGCTTGAAGCTTTCTTT. Translated: CASEARNRGLEAFF.

This rearrangement joins TRBV7-9 to TRBJ1-4; perhaps TRBD1 as D (5 bases). Per germline, CDR1 SEHNR and CDR2 FQNEAQ (reference sequence). Trimming removed 4 bases at V and 5 bases at J, with 8 bases between. The CDR3 loop spans 13 amino acids. The CDR3 sequence: CASSSQGNEKLFF. The CDR3 nucleotides are TGTGCCAGCAGCTCGCAGGGAAATGAAAAACTGTTTTTT.

In this sample, this clone turned up once. The chain couples TRBV7-3 to TRBJ2-2; maybe TRBD1 (6 bases). V dropped 5 bases and J dropped 1 base, with 14 bases sitting between them. Germline assignment: CDR1 SGHTA and CDR2 FQGTGA. The CDR3 totals 16 residues. CDR3 in amino acids: CASSAPGARNTGELFF. The CDR3 bases are TGTGCCAGCAGCGCACCAGGGGCTAGGAACACCGGGGAGCTGTTTTTT.

The chain is built from TRBV30 and TRBJ2-3; D is possibly TRBD1 (5 bases). The V and J ends lost 1 base and 4 bases respectively, with 9 bases between them. CDR1 is GTSNPN and CDR2 is SVGIG in the germline V gene (reference sequence). This CDR3 is built from 13 residues. The CDR3 spells CAWSGQGADTQYF. The CDR3 bases are TGTGCCTGGAGTGGGCAGGGTGCAGATACGCAGTATTTT.

The chain joins TRBV2 to TRBJ1-5, with D possibly TRBD1 on 6 matching bases. Germline CDR1 SNHLY, CDR2 FYNNEI. This CDR3 is built from 13 residues. Trimming stripped 6 bases from V and 6 bases from J, with 12 bases between. The CDR3 DNA reads as TGTGCCAGCAGGGCAGGGGAGGGTCAGCCCCAGCATTTT. This sequence encodes CASRAGEGQPQHF.

Only a few counts were recorded for this clone. The junction does not match germline at one end; this may be a read error. The J gene is TRBJ1-2, the V gene TRBV28; 7 nucleotides line up with TRBD1. The CDR3 covers 14 residues. CDR1 MDHEN and CDR2 SYDVKM come from the germline V gene. The CDR3 protein is CASSLHRGGYDYTF. In DNA, the CDR3 is TGTGCCAGCAGTTTGCACAGGGGTGGGTATGACTACACCTTC.

The J gene is TRBJ2-1, the V gene TRBV4-2; D is undetermined. CDR1 is LGHNA and CDR2 is YNFKEQ in the germline V gene. The CDR3 is 14 amino acids. Trimming removed 4 bases from V and 9 bases from J, with 16 bases in between. CDR3 in amino acids: CASSRQYLNGEQFF. Here the CDR3 DNA reads TGTGCCAGCAGCCGACAATACCTCAACGGTGAGCAGTTCTTC.

The chain combines TRBV5-1 with TRBJ2-1; D may match TRBD1 or TRBD2 (5 bases each). Germline CDR1 reads SGHRS; CDR2 reads YFSETQ. This CDR3 region has 16 residues. V was clipped by 1 base and J by 5 bases, with 16 bases between them. CDR3 nucleotide sequence: TGCGCCAGCAGCTTGTTGGGTCAGGGAGCGAACAATGAGCAGTTCTTC. It specifies CASSLLGQGANNEQFF.

This clone turned up a few times. The gene calls are TRBV2 and TRBJ1-1, with D uncertain. V was cut by 2 bases and J by 0 bases, with 10 bases left in between. The CDR3 totals 15 residues. The germline V gene encodes CDR1 SNHLY and CDR2 FYNNEI. Here the CDR3 DNA reads TGTGCCAGCAGTGAATTGGACCGTATGAACACTGAAGCTTTCTTT. Translation gives CASSELDRMNTEAFF.

The genes are TRBV28 and TRBJ2-7, with unresolved D. Germline V gene sequence: CDR1 MDHEN, CDR2 SYDVKM. CDR3 length: 16 residues. Trimming left V 7 bases short and J 0 bases short, with 19 bases between. This CDR3 is CASTPGGSPRSYEQYF. The CDR3 bases are TGTGCCAGCACCCCGGGTGGCAGCCCACGCTCCTACGAGCAGTACTTC.

The chain combines TRBV11-3 with TRBJ2-3; TRBD1 matches at 7 bases. This CDR3 spans 14 amino acids. Germline CDR1 is SGHNT and CDR2 is YENEEA. With V trimmed by 5 bases and J by 0 bases, 2 bases remained unmatched. This CDR3 reads CASSPGQSTDTQYF. DNA of the CDR3: TGTGCCAGCAGCCCGGGACAGAGCACAGATACGCAGTATTTT.

V is TRBV14 and J is TRBJ1-1; D possibly corresponds to TRBD1 (5 bases). From germline, CDR1 is SGHDN and CDR2 FVKESK. The V end lost 4 bases, the J end lost 0 bases, and 6 bases lay between the germline ends. This CDR3 contains 13 residues. CDR3 sequence (DNA): TGTGCCAGCAGCCGGGGACTGAACACTGAAGCTTTCTTT. Its protein is CASSRGLNTEAFF.

This chain uses TRBV11-2 with TRBJ1-2; D is ambiguous. Germline CDR1 is SGHAT and CDR2 is FQNNGV. Trimming took off 1 base at V and 7 bases at J, with 16 bases between the two ends. CDR3 length: 15 amino acids. In DNA form, the CDR3 reads TGTGCCAGCAGCTTAGCCTACTTTCAGGAGGGTGGCTACACCTTC. Its protein is CASSLAYFQEGGYTF.